This TCR beta chain derives from a study of graft-versus-host responses after intestinal transplantation. As for the study in general: All recipients were given anti-thymocyte globulin induction, and tacrolimus and steroids were then administered for three to four years.

Clones were sequenced by immunoSEQ multiplex PCR, and TCRdb holds only the in-frame ones, with some missing. The data contain tens of thousands of clones, 90% of them seen just once; the ten biggest clones take up around 0.11%. Notes on this clone: The antigen remains undetermined.

The CDR3 contains 11 residues. Per germline, CDR1 WSHSY and CDR2 SAAADI. Trimming left V 6 bases short and J 6 bases short, with 7 bases between. Study results and caveats: Circulating GvH clones peaking coincided with falling HvG clones soon after transplant. Where graft-donor T cell macrochimerism was present, patients had high graft-versus-host to host-versus-graft clonal ratios in allografts. Recipient marrow held GvH clones, some first seen in ileum or blood.

The clonotype was recovered from a human donor who received an intestinal transplant. The specimen was unstimulated CD4+ T cells sorted from spleen or lymph node cells, collected before intestinal transplant. This chain uses TRBV10-2 with TRBJ2-3, with unresolved D. Here the CDR3 DNA reads TGCGCCAGCAGGAGTCACGATACGCAGTATTTT. This sequence encodes CASRSHDTQYF.